Described below is a single T cell receptor beta chain sequence and its context. These data belong to a study of radiotherapy plus CTLA-4 blockade in lung cancer. Germline V gene data show CDR1 as SNHLY and CDR2 as FYNNEI. CDR3 length: 17 amino acids. Trimming cost V 8 bases and J 0 bases, with 20 bases left between them. Here immunoSEQ multiplex PCR was the method, and the copy in TCRdb shows in-frame clones only, minus some. The data contain about 73,000 clones, about nine tenths of them singletons. The clonotype was recovered from a human donor with non-small cell lung cancer that progressed on radiotherapy plus ipilimumab. The input for sequencing was peripheral blood, taken from a patient treated with radiotherapy plus ipilimumab. The genes are TRBV2 and TRBJ2-1; D could derive from TRBD1 or TRBD2 (5 bases each). CDR3 loop: CASRDRSIFGSYNEQFF. The CDR3 DNA is TGTGCCAGCCGGGACCGCTCAATTTTCGGCTCCTACAATGAGCAGTTCTTC.